This TCR beta chain was found in a study of glioma-infiltrating T cells after dendritic cell vaccination. Time point denoted: after dendritic cell vaccination, including at tumor progression/relapse. V gave up 1 base and J gave up 6 bases, with 10 bases separating them. The germline gives CDR1 SGHTA, CDR2 FQGTGA. The CDR3 contains 13 residues. Some clones are missing from TCRdb's copy, which holds only in-frame ones; the method was immunoSEQ multiplex PCR. The sample lists fewer than 60,000 clones, roughly 90% occurring once. Material: blood, obtained after dendritic cell vaccination. The V call is TRBV7-3, the J call TRBJ2-7; possibly TRBD2 for D (5 bases). This clonotype was sampled from a human donor with glioblastoma. In DNA form, the CDR3 reads TGTGCCAGCAGCTTAAGAGGGCCAAGCGAGCAGTACTTC. Its translation is CASSLRGPSEQYF. Based on the CDR3 plus reference TRBV7-3 and TRBJ2-7, the full variable domain is GAGVSQTPSNKVTEKGKYVELRCDPISGHTALYWYRQSLGQGPEFLIYFQGTGAADDSGLPNDRFFAVRPEGSVSTLKIQRTERGDSAVYLCASSLRGPSEQYFGPGTRLTVT.